The sequence of this T cell receptor beta chain was determined in a study of T cells in Graves' hyperthyroidism and ophthalmopathy. Turning to the study itself: Before any treatment, at initial diagnosis, peripheral blood was collected.

Study observations and caveats: Ophthalmopathy could be told apart from stable hyperthyroidism with a 13 V-J model.

What was amplified from RNA transcripts were TCR beta CDR3 regions. First-round RT-PCR targeting the TCR CDR3 was performed with the HTBI primer set. TCRdb passed the multiplex PCR reads through MiXCR, listing each CDR3 protein once. The sample comprises 650,000 to 700,000 distinct CDR3 sequences, 17% of which are singletons, and roughly a sixth rests with the top ten. Unmatched junction bases numbered 4, after V lost 3 bases and J lost 6 bases. This CDR3 is 14 amino acids long. The germline V gene encodes CDR1 ENHRY and CDR2 SYGVKD. Turning to this clonotype: No antigen is known for it.

This sequence was found in a middle-aged man with Graves' hyperthyroidism. Sequencing was carried out using blood. This rearrangement joins TRBV10-3 to TRBJ1-2; 10 bases match TRBD1. In DNA, the CDR3 is TGTGCCATCAGTGATACTGACAGGGGGCATGGCTACACCTTC. Amino acid sequence: CAISDTDRGHGYTF.